These T cell receptor beta chains were read from a single sample in a study of CD4 T cells in relation to SARS-CoV-2 and coronaviruses. Assay: immunoSEQ multiplex PCR; the TCRdb copy retains only in-frame clones and omits some. The data show about 59,000 clones, about nine tenths seen once. Sequencing was done on a sample of memory CD4+ T cells from PBMCs. All receptors come from a human donor in good health. CDR3s include the opening cysteine and the closing phenylalanine or tryptophan. A D gene is named only where the DNA matches it firmly. A row's size may be missing; if present it is once, few, many or a size class.

abundance	d_gene	v_gene	j_gene	CDR3aa	CDR3nt
.	TRBD1	TRBV19	TRBJ1-2	CASKLGDRENYGYTF	TGTGCCAGTAAATTGGGAGACAGGGAGAACTATGGCTACACCTTC
.	.	TRBV5-5	TRBJ1-2	CASSWTGGGANYGYTF	TGTGCCAGCAGCTGGACGGGTGGAGGCGCTAACTATGGCTACACCTTC
.	.	TRBV2	TRBJ2-6	CASSVYGPGANVLTF	TGTGCCAGCAGTGTATACGGGCCCGGGGCCAACGTCCTGACTTTC
.	.	TRBV28	TRBJ2-2	CASSLPGSNTGELFF	TGTGCCAGCAGTTTGCCAGGGTCGAACACCGGGGAGCTGTTTTTT
.	TRBD1	TRBV25-1	TRBJ2-5	CASSDPGTGIGLAQYF	TGTGCCAGCAGTGATCCCGGGACAGGGATCGGTTTGGCCCAGTACTTC
.	TRBD2	TRBV2	TRBJ2-7	CASSFGTTYEQYF	TGTGCCAGCAGTTTTGGGACTACCTACGAGCAGTACTTC
.	TRBD1	TRBV6-5	TRBJ1-2	CASSYSEQGARGYTF	TGTGCCAGCAGTTACTCGGAACAGGGGGCGCGAGGCTACACCTTC
.	TRBD2	TRBV6-6	TRBJ2-1	CASSSPSSGRFNEQFF	TGTGCCAGCAGCTCCCCCTCAAGCGGGAGGTTCAATGAGCAGTTCTTC
.	.	TRBV28	TRBJ2-7	CASSPPSSAYEQYF	TGTGCCAGCAGTCCCCCCTCGAGCGCCTACGAGCAGTACTTC
.	TRBD2	TRBV7-9	TRBJ2-3	CASSSIAGGFTDTQYF	TGTGCCAGCAGCTCCATAGCGGGAGGGTTCACAGATACGCAGTATTTT
.	.	TRBV7-3	TRBJ2-7	CASSIPGLSYEQYF	TGTGCCAGCAGCATACCAGGGTTAAGCTACGAGCAGTACTTC
once	TRBD1	TRBV4-1	TRBJ1-3	CASSQPGGDGNTIYF	TGCGCCAGCAGCCAGCCAGGGGGCGATGGAAACACCATATATTTT
.	.	TRBV9	TRBJ2-3	CASSSSPTDTQYF	TGTGCCAGCAGCTCCTCCCCCACAGATACGCAGTATTTT
.	.	TRBV12-3/TRBV12-4	TRBJ2-1	CASSFWGEEQFF	TGTGCCAGCAGTTTTTGGGGAGAAGAGCAGTTCTTC
.	.	TRBV6-5	TRBJ1-3	CASINSGNTIYF	TGTGCCAGCATCAATTCGGGAAACACCATATATTTT
.	TRBD2	TRBV6-5	TRBJ2-1	CASSSTTSGRNNEQFF	TGTGCCAGCAGTTCTACGACTAGCGGGAGAAATAATGAGCAGTTCTTC
.	.	TRBV18	TRBJ2-3	CASSPNYQNTDTQYF	TGTGCCAGCTCACCCAACTACCAAAACACAGATACGCAGTATTTT
.	TRBD2	TRBV5-1	TRBJ2-7	CASSFLPGLANEQYF	TGCGCCAGCAGCTTTCTACCGGGACTAGCGAACGAGCAGTACTTC
.	.	TRBV30	TRBJ2-2	CAWTRGGTGELFF	TGTGCCTGGACAAGAGGGGGCACCGGGGAGCTGTTTTTT
.	TRBD1	TRBV6-5	TRBJ1-3	CAGSDRADYTIYF	TGTGCCGGGTCGGACAGGGCGGACTACACCATATATTTT
.	.	TRBV5-6	TRBJ1-2	CASSLLGDYGYTF	TGTGCCAGCAGCCTCCTCGGGGACTATGGCTACACCTTC
.	.	TRBV24-1	TRBJ2-2	CATAGPANTGELFF	TGTGCCACCGCCGGCCCCGCGAACACCGGGGAGCTGTTTTTT
.	.	TRBV6-1	TRBJ2-3	CASSEGGRTDTQYF	TGTGCCAGCAGTGAAGGGGGAAGGACAGATACGCAGTATTTT
.	.	TRBV6-1	TRBJ1-5	CASSERGVDQPQHF	TGTGCCAGCAGTGAAAGGGGGGTGGATCAGCCCCAGCATTTT
.	TRBD1	TRBV5-6	TRBJ1-2	CASSLWDRGYGYTF	TGTGCCAGCAGCTTGTGGGACAGGGGTTATGGCTACACCTTC
.	TRBD1	TRBV27	TRBJ1-5	CASSDSTGFNQPQHF	TGTGCCAGCAGTGACTCGACAGGGTTCAATCAGCCCCAGCATTTT
.	TRBD2	TRBV19	TRBJ2-1	CASGGPSGSNNEQFF	TGTGCCAGTGGTGGTCCTAGCGGGAGTAATAATGAGCAGTTCTTC
.	TRBD2	TRBV10-3	TRBJ2-1	CAISPGLAGVGYEQFF	TGTGCCATCAGCCCGGGACTAGCGGGAGTAGGCTATGAGCAGTTCTTC
.	.	TRBV4-1	TRBJ2-5	CASSLEWAAGQETQYF	TGCGCCAGCAGCCTCGAGTGGGCAGCCGGTCAAGAGACCCAGTACTTC
few	.	TRBV19	TRBJ2-1	CASSINEVGWVDEQFF	TGTGCCAGTAGTATAAACGAGGTGGGGTGGGTAGATGAGCAGTTCTTC
.	TRBD2	TRBV10-1	TRBJ2-1	CASSESNLAGHEQFF	TGCGCCAGCAGTGAGTCGAACCTAGCGGGTCATGAGCAGTTCTTC
.	.	TRBV7-9	TRBJ1-1	CATLTYSNTEAFF	TGTGCCACCTTGACTTACTCGAACACTGAAGCTTTCTTT
.	TRBD1	TRBV7-2	TRBJ2-6	CASSLVRGDRHSGANVLTF	TGTGCCAGCAGCTTAGTCCGTGGGGACAGACACTCTGGGGCCAACGTCCTGACTTTC
.	TRBD2	TRBV3-1/TRBV3-2	TRBJ2-5	CASRGTSGQETQYF	TGTGCCAGCAGAGGAACTAGCGGACAAGAGACCCAGTACTTC
.	.	TRBV10-2	TRBJ1-2	CASSAQVDYGYTF	TGCGCCAGCTCGGCGCAGGTTGATTATGGCTACACCTTC
.	.	TRBV27	TRBJ2-7	CASSGIQQGYRNEQYF	TGTGCCAGCAGTGGGATCCAACAGGGTTATAGGAACGAGCAGTACTTC
.	.	TRBV12-3/TRBV12-4	TRBJ2-7	CASSLVRSYEQYF	TGTGCCAGCAGTTTAGTCAGATCCTACGAGCAGTACTTC
.	.	TRBV7-2	TRBJ2-1	CASSLAGGKSGHEQFF	TGTGCCAGCAGCTTAGCGGGAGGAAAGTCTGGCCATGAGCAGTTCTTC
.	.	TRBV19	TRBJ1-5	CASSIPRSRNLGQPQHF	TGTGCCAGTAGTATTCCTCGGTCGCGGAATTTGGGTCAGCCCCAGCATTTT
.	.	TRBV5-4	TRBJ1-4	CASSTGGGKVGEKLFF	TGTGCCAGCAGCACCGGCGGGGGAAAGGTTGGTGAAAAACTGTTTTTT
.	.	TRBV4-1	TRBJ2-6	CASSQERGYSGANVLTF	TGCGCCAGCAGCCAAGAGCGAGGTTACTCTGGGGCCAACGTCCTGACTTTC
.	.	TRBV10-2	TRBJ1-5	CASSLPPGRAQPQHF	TGCGCCAGCAGTCTTCCTCCGGGGAGAGCTCAGCCCCAGCATTTT
.	TRBD1	TRBV5-8	TRBJ2-7	CASSRTGAYEQYF	TGTGCCAGCAGCCGGACAGGGGCCTACGAGCAGTACTTC
.	.	TRBV2	TRBJ1-5	CASSAAQGSQPQHF	TGTGCCAGCAGTGCCGCGCAGGGTAGTCAGCCCCAGCATTTT
once	.	TRBV20-1	TRBJ2-5	CSARVVDQYF	TGCAGTGCTAGAGTCGTGGACCAGTACTTC
.	.	TRBV10-1	TRBJ1-2	CASSESTVYGYTF	TGCGCCAGCAGTGAGAGTACAGTCTATGGCTACACCTTC
.	TRBD1	TRBV28	TRBJ2-7	CASSSPRGDRDGLREQYF	TGTGCCAGCAGTTCCCCTAGAGGAGACAGGGACGGACTTAGGGAGCAGTACTTC
.	.	TRBV27	TRBJ2-1	CASSPEVRRRGAVYNEQFF	TGTGCCAGCAGTCCCGAGGTGAGGCGGAGAGGGGCCGTCTACAATGAGCAGTTCTTC
.	.	TRBV7-3	TRBJ2-5	CASSLGGGETQYF	TGTGCCAGCAGCTTAGGCGGGGGCGAGACCCAGTACTTC
.	.	TRBV3-1/TRBV3-2	TRBJ1-1	CASSHTAGRAEAFF	TGTGCCAGCAGCCATACGGCGGGGCGGGCTGAAGCTTTCTTT
.	.	TRBV19	TRBJ1-5	CASSIVAGVNQPQHF	TGTGCCAGTAGTATAGTAGCCGGGGTAAATCAGCCCCAGCATTTT
once	TRBD1	TRBV28	TRBJ2-5	CASGRGRQETQYF	TGTGCCAGCGGCAGGGGGCGCCAAGAGACCCAGTACTTC
few	TRBD1	TRBV19	TRBJ1-5	CASRPTGGNQPQHF	TGTGCCAGTAGACCGACAGGGGGGAATCAGCCCCAGCATTTT
.	TRBD1	TRBV7-9	TRBJ1-4	CASSLWTGENEKLFF	TGTGCCAGCAGCTTGTGGACAGGAGAGAATGAAAAACTGTTTTTT
.	TRBD1	TRBV6-1	TRBJ2-3	CASSGQGGAFADTQYF	TGTGCCAGCAGTGGACAGGGGGGGGCCTTCGCAGATACGCAGTATTTT